This T cell receptor beta chain was retrieved from a study of T cell changes during pregnancy in multiple sclerosis. This CDR3 comprises 17 residues. The V gene's germline CDR1 is MDHEN and CDR2 SYDVKM. After removal of 5 bases from V and 7 bases from J, the junction contained 11 bases not matched to a gene. Clones were sequenced by immunoSEQ multiplex PCR, and TCRdb holds only the in-frame ones, with some missing. The table has under 110,000 clones, about 90% seen once. This clonotype was sampled from a female donor with multiple sclerosis, enrolled in a pregnancy study. The chain uses TRBV28 and TRBJ2-3; 14 nucleotides match TRBD2. Material: peripheral blood, obtained before pregnancy. The CDR3 DNA reads as TGTGCCAGCAGTCCTCGGACTAGCGGGAGGACTAACAATACGCAGTATTTT. Translation gives CASSPRTSGRTNNTQYF.